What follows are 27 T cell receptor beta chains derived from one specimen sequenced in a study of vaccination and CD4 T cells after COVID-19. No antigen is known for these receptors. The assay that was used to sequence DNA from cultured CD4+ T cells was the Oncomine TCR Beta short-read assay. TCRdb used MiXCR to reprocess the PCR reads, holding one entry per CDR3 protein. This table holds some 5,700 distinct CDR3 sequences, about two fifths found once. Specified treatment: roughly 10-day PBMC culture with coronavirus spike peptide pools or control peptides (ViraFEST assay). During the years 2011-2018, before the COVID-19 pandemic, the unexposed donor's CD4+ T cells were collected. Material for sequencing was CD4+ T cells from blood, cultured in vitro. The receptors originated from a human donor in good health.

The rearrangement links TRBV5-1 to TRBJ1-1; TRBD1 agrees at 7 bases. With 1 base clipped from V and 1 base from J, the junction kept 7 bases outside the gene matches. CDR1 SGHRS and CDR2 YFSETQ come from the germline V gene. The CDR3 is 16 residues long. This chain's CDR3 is CASSLSSPGGNTEAFF. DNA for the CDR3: TGCGCCAGCAGCTTGAGTTCCCCAGGGGGGAACACTGAAGCTTTCTTT.

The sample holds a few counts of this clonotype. CDR3 region: CSVSGTWDGYTF. In DNA form, the CDR3 reads TGCAGCGTTAGTGGGACCTGGGATGGCTACACCTTC. The V and J genes are TRBV29-1 and TRBJ1-2; D is possibly TRBD1 (5 bases). Germline V lookup: CDR1 SQVTM, CDR2 ANQGSEA. V was shortened by 5 bases and J by 6 bases, with 13 bases between the two germline ends. The CDR3 spans 12 residues. The full variable domain, rest sourced from reference TRBV29-1 and TRBJ1-2, is SAVISQKPSRDICQRGTSLTIQCQVDSQVTMMFWYRQQPGQSLTLIATANQGSEATYESGFVIDKFPISRPNLTFSTLTVSNMSPEDSSIYLCSVSGTWDGYTFGSGTRLTVV.

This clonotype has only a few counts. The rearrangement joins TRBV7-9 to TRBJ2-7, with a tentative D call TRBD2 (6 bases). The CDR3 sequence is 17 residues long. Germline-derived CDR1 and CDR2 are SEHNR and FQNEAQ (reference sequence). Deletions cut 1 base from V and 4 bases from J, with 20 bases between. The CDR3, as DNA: TGTGCCAGCAGCTTAGATCGCGGGGTCGGGGGTTGGTACGAGCAGTACTTC. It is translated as CASSLDRGVGGWYEQYF.

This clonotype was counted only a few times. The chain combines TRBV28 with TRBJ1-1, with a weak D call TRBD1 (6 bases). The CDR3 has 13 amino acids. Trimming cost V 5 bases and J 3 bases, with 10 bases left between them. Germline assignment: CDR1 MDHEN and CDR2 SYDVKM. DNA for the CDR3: TGTGCCAGCAGTGGACAGTCCGACACTGAAGCTTTCTTT. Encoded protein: CASSGQSDTEAFF. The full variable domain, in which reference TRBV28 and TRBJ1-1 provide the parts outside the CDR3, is DVKVTQSSRYLVKRTGEKVFLECVQDMDHENMFWYRQDPGLGLRLIYFSYDVKMKEKGDIPEGYSVSREKKERFSLILESASTNQTSMYLCASSGQSDTEAFFGQGTRLTVV.

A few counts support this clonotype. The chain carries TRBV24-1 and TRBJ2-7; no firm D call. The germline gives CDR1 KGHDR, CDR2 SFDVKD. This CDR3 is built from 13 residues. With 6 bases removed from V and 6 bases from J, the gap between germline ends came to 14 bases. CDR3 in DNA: TGTGCCACCAGTCCCTCGTGGCTTAGCGAGCAGTACTTC. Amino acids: CATSPSWLSEQYF.

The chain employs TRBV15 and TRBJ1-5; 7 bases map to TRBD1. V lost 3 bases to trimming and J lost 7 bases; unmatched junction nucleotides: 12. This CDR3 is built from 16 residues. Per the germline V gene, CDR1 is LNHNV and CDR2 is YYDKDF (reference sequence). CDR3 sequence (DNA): TGTGCCACCAGCAGCGAAACAGGGGCCGGTAGCCAGCCCCAGCATTTT. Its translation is CATSSETGAGSQPQHF.

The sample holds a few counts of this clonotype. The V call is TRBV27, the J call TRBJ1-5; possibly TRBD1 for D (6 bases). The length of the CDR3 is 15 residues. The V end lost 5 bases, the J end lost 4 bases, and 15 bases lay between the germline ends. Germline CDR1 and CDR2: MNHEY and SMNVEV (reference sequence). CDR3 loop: CASSQTGWGNQPQHF. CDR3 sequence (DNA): TGTGCCAGCAGTCAAACAGGGTGGGGGAATCAGCCCCAGCATTTT.

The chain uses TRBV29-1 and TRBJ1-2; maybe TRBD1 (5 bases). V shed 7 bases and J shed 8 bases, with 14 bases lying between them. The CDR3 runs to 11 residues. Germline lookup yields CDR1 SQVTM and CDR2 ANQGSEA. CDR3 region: CSGLQERGYTF. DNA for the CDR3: TGCAGCGGGTTACAGGAGCGGGGCTACACCTTC.

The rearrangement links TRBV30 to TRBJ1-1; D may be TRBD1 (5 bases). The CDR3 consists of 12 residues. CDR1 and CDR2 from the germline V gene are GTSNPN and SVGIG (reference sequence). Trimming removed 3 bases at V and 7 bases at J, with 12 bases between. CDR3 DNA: TGTGCCTGGAGAGCAGACAGATTTGAAGCTTTCTTT. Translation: CAWRADRFEAFF.

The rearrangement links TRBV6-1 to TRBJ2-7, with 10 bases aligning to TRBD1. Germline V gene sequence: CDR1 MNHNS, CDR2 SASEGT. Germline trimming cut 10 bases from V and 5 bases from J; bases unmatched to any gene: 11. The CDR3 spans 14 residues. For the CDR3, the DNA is TGTGCCACCGACCGGGACAGGGGCGTCCACGAGCAGTACTTC. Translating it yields CATDRDRGVHEQYF.

CDR3 coding DNA: TGTGCCAGCACCTTAGGACAGACGTCCTCCGGGGAGCTGTTTTTT. This gives the protein CASTLGQTSSGELFF. The chain combines TRBV27 with TRBJ2-2, with a tentative D call TRBD1 (6 bases). V shed 7 bases and J shed 6 bases, with 18 bases lying between them. Germline loops: CDR1 MNHEY, CDR2 SMNVEV (reference sequence). This CDR3 region has 15 residues.

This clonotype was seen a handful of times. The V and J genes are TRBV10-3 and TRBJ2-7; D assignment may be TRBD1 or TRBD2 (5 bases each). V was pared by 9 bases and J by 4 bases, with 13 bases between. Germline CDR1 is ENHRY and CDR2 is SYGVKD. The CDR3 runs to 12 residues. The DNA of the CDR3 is TGTGCCATAGCCGGGACGGATTACGAGCAGTACTTC. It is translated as CAIAGTDYEQYF.

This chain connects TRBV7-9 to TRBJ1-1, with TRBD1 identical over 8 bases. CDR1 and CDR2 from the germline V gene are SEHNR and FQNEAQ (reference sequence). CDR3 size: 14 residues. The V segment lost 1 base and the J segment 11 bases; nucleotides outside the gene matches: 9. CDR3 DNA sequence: TGTGCCAGCAGCTTAGAGGACAGGGCGGGTGGGGCTTTCTTT. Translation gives CASSLEDRAGGAFF.

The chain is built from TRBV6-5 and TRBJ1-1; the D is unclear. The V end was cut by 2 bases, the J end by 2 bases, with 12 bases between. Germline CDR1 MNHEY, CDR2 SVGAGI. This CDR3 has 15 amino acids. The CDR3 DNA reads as TGTGCCAGCAGTTACGAGAGGTGGTCCAACACTGAAGCTTTCTTT. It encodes CASSYERWSNTEAFF.

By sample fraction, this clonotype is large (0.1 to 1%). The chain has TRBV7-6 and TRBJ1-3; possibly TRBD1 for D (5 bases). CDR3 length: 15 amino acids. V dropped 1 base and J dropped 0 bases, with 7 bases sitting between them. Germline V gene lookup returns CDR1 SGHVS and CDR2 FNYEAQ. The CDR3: CASSLDRSSGNTIYF. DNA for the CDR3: TGTGCCAGCAGCTTAGACAGGAGCTCTGGAAACACCATATATTTT.

CDR3 in amino acids: CAISESSWYAFF. CDR3 coding DNA: TGTGCCATCAGTGAGTCGTCGTGGTATGCTTTCTTT. This chain connects TRBV10-3 to TRBJ1-1; D remains unclear. CDR1 and CDR2 (germline): ENHRY, SYGVKD. Trimming left V 0 bases short and J 11 bases short, with 10 bases between. CDR3 length: 12 residues.

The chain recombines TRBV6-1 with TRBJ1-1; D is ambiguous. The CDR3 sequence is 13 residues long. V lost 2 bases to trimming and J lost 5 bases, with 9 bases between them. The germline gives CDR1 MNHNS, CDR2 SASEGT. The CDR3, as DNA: TGTGCCAGCAGTGAACTGTGGGGTACTGAAGCTTTCTTT. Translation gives CASSELWGTEAFF.

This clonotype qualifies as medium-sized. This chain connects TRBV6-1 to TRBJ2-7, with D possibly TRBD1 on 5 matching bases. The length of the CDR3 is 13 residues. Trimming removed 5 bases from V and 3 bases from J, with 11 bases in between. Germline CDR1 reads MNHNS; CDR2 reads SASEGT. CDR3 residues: CASSRQIYYEQYF. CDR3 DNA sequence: TGTGCCAGCAGTAGACAGATATACTACGAGCAGTACTTC.

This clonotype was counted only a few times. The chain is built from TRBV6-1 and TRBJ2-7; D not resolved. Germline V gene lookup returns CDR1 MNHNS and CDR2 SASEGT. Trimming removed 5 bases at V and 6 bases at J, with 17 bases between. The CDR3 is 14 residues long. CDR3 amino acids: CASSPGDGFGEQYF. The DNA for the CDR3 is TGTGCCAGCAGTCCGGGTGACGGATTCGGCGAGCAGTACTTC.

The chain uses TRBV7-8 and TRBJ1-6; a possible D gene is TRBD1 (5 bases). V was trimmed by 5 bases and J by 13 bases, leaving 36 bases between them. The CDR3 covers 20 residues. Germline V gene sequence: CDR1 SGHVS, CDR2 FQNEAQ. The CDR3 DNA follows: TGTGCCAGCAGCCAATACTCCATCCCCACCGCGGAGGGGAAGTTTCGTCCCCTCCACTTT. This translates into CASSQYSIPTAEGKFRPLHF.

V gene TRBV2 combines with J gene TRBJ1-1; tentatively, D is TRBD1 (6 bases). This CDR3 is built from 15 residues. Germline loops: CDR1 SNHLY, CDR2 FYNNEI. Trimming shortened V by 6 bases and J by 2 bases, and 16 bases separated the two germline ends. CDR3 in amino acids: CASSEARTANTEAFF. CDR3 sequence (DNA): TGTGCCAGCAGCGAGGCCCGGACAGCCAACACTGAAGCTTTCTTT.

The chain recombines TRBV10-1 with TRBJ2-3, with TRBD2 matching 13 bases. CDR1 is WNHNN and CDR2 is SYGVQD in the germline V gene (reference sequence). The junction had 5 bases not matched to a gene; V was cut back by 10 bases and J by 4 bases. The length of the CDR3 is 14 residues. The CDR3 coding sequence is TGCGCCACCCAAGGGACTAGCGGGGCAGATACGCAGTATTTT. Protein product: CATQGTSGADTQYF.

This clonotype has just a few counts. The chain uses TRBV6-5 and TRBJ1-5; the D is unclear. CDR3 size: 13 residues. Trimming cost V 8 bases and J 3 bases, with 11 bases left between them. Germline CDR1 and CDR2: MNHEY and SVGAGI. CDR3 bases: TGTGCCAGCGTTACACAGTCCAATCAGCCCCAGCATTTT. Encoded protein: CASVTQSNQPQHF.

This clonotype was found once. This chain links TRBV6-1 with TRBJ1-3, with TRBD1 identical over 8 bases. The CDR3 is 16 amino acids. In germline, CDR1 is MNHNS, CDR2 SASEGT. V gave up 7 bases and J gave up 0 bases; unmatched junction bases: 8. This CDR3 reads CASTHLQGDSGNTIYF. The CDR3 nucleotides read TGTGCCAGCACCCATCTACAGGGGGACTCTGGAAACACCATATATTTT.

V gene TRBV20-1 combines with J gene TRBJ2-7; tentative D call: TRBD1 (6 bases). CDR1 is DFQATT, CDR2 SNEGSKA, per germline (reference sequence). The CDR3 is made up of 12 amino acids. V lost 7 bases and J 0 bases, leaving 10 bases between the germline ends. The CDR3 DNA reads TGCAGTGTCAGGGGAAGCTCCTACGAGCAGTACTTC. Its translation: CSVRGSSYEQYF.

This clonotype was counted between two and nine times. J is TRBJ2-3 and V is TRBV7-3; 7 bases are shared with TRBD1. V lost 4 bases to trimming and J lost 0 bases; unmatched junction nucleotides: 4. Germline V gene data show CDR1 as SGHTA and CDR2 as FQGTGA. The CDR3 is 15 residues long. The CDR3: CASSSNRGSTDTQYF. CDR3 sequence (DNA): TGTGCCAGCAGCTCAAACAGGGGTAGCACAGATACGCAGTATTTT.

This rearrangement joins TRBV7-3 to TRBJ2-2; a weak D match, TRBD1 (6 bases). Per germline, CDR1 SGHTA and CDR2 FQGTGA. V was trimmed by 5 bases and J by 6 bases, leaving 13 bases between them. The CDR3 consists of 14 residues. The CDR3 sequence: CASSQSRGAGELFF. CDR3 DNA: TGTGCCAGCAGCCAAAGCAGGGGAGCCGGGGAGCTGTTTTTT.